The 5 T cell receptor beta chains given below trace back to one sample, sequenced in a study of cytomegalovirus exposure and HLA in healthy donors. PCR primers comprised 60 Vbeta and 13 Jbeta primers. The table came from immunoSEQ multiplex PCR; TCRdb's copy has only in-frame clones and leaves some out. The sample contains 95,000 to 110,000 clones, approximately 81% of which appear only once. Sequencing was carried out using PBMCs. These receptors were obtained from a man aged 25 to 40 in good health and CMV-seronegative.

The chain joins TRBV7-9 to TRBJ2-3; 9 bases align to TRBD2. CDR1 is SEHNR and CDR2 is FQNEAQ in the germline V gene (reference sequence). Trimming at V came to 4 bases and at J to 7 bases, leaving 9 bases not matched to a gene. This CDR3 spans 15 amino acids. CDR3 amino acids: CASSSNSGRRNTQYF. CDR3 DNA sequence: TGTGCCAGCAGCTCGAATAGCGGGAGACGGAATACGCAGTATTTT.

V usage is TRBV7-8 and J usage is TRBJ1-1; TRBD1 might be the D (6 bases). This CDR3 comprises 14 residues. Germline-derived CDR1 and CDR2 are SGHVS and FQNEAQ. V was pared by 4 bases and J by 0 bases, with 9 bases between. This CDR3 is CASSYQGLNTEAFF. The CDR3 region has the DNA TGTGCCAGCAGCTATCAGGGGCTGAACACTGAAGCTTTCTTT.

This rearrangement joins TRBV5-4 to TRBJ1-2; 9 bases match TRBD1. The trim removed 5 bases at V and 7 bases at J, leaving 6 bases unmatched. Germline assignment: CDR1 SGHNT and CDR2 YYREEE (reference sequence). This CDR3 is built from 13 residues. Here the CDR3 DNA reads TGTGCCAGCAGGACAGACAGGGGGAGTGGCTACACCTTC. It encodes CASRTDRGSGYTF.

The V call is TRBV19, the J call TRBJ2-7, with 8 bases aligning to TRBD2. The CDR3 spans 14 residues. Trimming took 6 bases from V and 1 from J; bases not matched to a gene: 5. The germline V gene has CDR1 LNHDA and CDR2 SQIVND (reference sequence). The CDR3 loop is CASRASGSSYEQYF. Here the CDR3 DNA reads TGTGCCAGTAGGGCTAGCGGGTCATCCTACGAGCAGTACTTC.

The genes are TRBV9 and TRBJ1-1; D unclear. CDR1 SGDLS and CDR2 YYNGEE come from the germline V gene. The CDR3 is 15 residues long. Trimming pared 4 bases from V and 1 base from J, leaving 14 bases between. The CDR3 region has the DNA TGTGCCAGCAGCCCTGTCACTAATGGGAACACTGAAGCTTTCTTT. Translated: CASSPVTNGNTEAFF.